The next 13 T cell receptor beta chains were all read from a single sample in a study of T cell responses to AZD1222 COVID-19 vaccine. Generated by immunoSEQ multiplex PCR, the TCRdb table keeps only in-frame clones and is missing some. Among around 130,000 clones listed, about 91% were seen once. Sequencing was performed on peripheral blood, taken 28 days after the second AZD1222 dose. The origin of the receptors is an adult who received the AZD1222 COVID-19 vaccine.

In this sample, this clone turned up a few times. The V and J genes are TRBV2 and TRBJ1-5, with D possibly being TRBD1 (6 bases). Trimming left V 6 bases short and J 0 bases short, with 12 bases between. CDR1 and CDR2 from the germline V gene are SNHLY and FYNNEI. CDR3 length: 15 residues. This CDR3 is CASSRDTYSNQPQHF. The CDR3 DNA follows: TGTGCCAGCAGCCGGGACACCTATAGCAATCAGCCCCAGCATTTT.

V and J are TRBV3-1 (or the pseudogene TRBV3-2) and TRBJ2-2; TRBD2 matches at 15 bases. The CDR3 is 16 amino acids. Looked up from germline, CDR1 is LGHDT and CDR2 is YNNKEL (reference sequence). V lost 5 bases and J lost 7; bases outside the gene matches: 5. In nucleotides, the CDR3 is TGTGCCAGCAGCGGGACTAGCGGGGGGCCGGGCGGGGAGCTGTTTTTT. Translation: CASSGTSGGPGGELFF.

The V and J genes are TRBV11-3 and TRBJ2-2; D is uncertain. V was pared by 3 bases and J by 0 bases, with 5 bases between. CDR3 length: 14 amino acids. Germline CDR1 reads SGHNT; CDR2 reads YENEEA. The CDR3 is CASSLKPNTGELFF. DNA of the CDR3: TGTGCCAGCAGCTTGAAACCGAACACCGGGGAGCTGTTTTTT.

The V gene is TRBV9, the J gene TRBJ2-5; 10 bases align to TRBD2. The CDR3 runs to 15 residues. Germline loops: CDR1 SGDLS, CDR2 YYNGEE. V dropped 3 bases and J dropped 5; count of bases not matched to a gene: 7. The CDR3 nucleotides read TGTGCCAGCAGCGAAAGCGGGGGGGCTGGGGAGACCCAGTACTTC. This sequence encodes CASSESGGAGETQYF.

V and J are TRBV5-6 and TRBJ1-2; D is undetermined. Per the germline V gene, CDR1 is SGHDT and CDR2 is YYEEEE. V lost 4 bases to trimming and J lost 5 bases, with 9 bases between them. The CDR3 extends over 12 amino acids. This chain's CDR3 is CASSVGIYGYTF. CDR3 DNA sequence: TGTGCCAGCAGCGTCGGGATTTATGGCTACACCTTC. Complete variable domain (other parts from reference TRBV5-6 and TRBJ1-2): DAGVTQSPTHLIKTRGQQVTLRCSPKSGHDTVSWYQQALGQGPQFIFQYYEEEERQRGNFPDRFSGHQFPNYSSELNVNALLLGDSALYLCASSVGIYGYTFGSGTRLTVV.

The rearrangement uses TRBV9 and TRBJ2-2; TRBD2 is a possible D gene (5 bases). This CDR3 has 15 residues. Trimming left V 4 bases short and J 0 bases short, with 10 bases between. CDR1 and CDR2 from the germline V gene are SGDLS and YYNGEE. The CDR3 loop reads CASSRGYTNTGELFF. CDR3 bases: TGTGCCAGCAGCCGGGGTTATACGAACACCGGGGAGCTGTTTTTT.

The chain links TRBV20-1 to TRBJ2-3; 7 nucleotides agree with TRBD2. Per the germline V gene, CDR1 is DFQATT and CDR2 is SNEGSKA (reference sequence). The CDR3 totals 18 residues. Losses at the gene ends were 3 bases for V and 0 bases for J; bases not matched to a gene: 15. CDR3 sequence: CSASSDGGGGGSTDTQYF. The CDR3, as DNA: TGCAGTGCTAGTTCGGATGGCGGCGGCGGGGGAAGCACAGATACGCAGTATTTT.

The gene calls are TRBV27 and TRBJ1-4; tentatively, D is TRBD1 (6 bases). The V gene's germline CDR1 is MNHEY and CDR2 SMNVEV (reference sequence). V lost 3 bases to trimming and J lost 7 bases, with 9 bases between them. CDR3 size: 13 residues. The CDR3 DNA follows: TGTGCCAGCAGTTTGGTAGGGGGTGAAAAACTGTTTTTT. Translating it yields CASSLVGGEKLFF.

This chain connects TRBV7-9 to TRBJ2-2; D is possibly TRBD2 (5 bases). The CDR3 spans 14 residues. Germline loops: CDR1 SEHNR, CDR2 FQNEAQ (reference sequence). V lost 8 bases, J lost 3 bases, and 13 bases lay in between. Here the CDR3 DNA reads TGTGCCAGCGAGCGGACGTGGGACACCGGGGAGCTGTTTTTT. Translation: CASERTWDTGELFF.

V and J are TRBV29-1 and TRBJ1-1, with D possibly matching TRBD1 (5 bases). Germline CDR1 and CDR2: SQVTM and ANQGSEA. The CDR3 is 13 residues long. V was cut by 6 bases and J by 5 bases, with 16 bases left in between. DNA of the CDR3: TGCAGCGTCACAGGAGTAACGGGGACTGAAGCTTTCTTT. Its translation: CSVTGVTGTEAFF.

CDR3 protein: CASSIQGPYEQYF. The CDR3 DNA reads as TGTGCCAGTAGTATACAGGGGCCCTACGAGCAGTACTTC. The chain employs TRBV19 and TRBJ2-7, with D possibly TRBD1 on 6 matching bases. Trimming stripped 2 bases from V and 2 bases from J, with 7 bases between. This CDR3 has 13 residues. Germline values: CDR1 LNHDA, CDR2 SQIVND (reference sequence). The entire variable domain, with the rest obtained from reference TRBV19 and TRBJ2-7, is as follows: DGGITQSPKYLFRKEGQNVTLSCEQNLNHDAMYWYRQDPGQGLRLIYYSQIVNDFQKGDIAEGYSVSREKKESFPLTVTSAQKNPTAFYLCASSIQGPYEQYFGPGTRLTVT.

This clone has only a few counts. V and J are TRBV7-2 and TRBJ1-3; 7 nucleotides agree with TRBD1. CDR3 length equals 15 residues. Per germline, CDR1 SGHTA and CDR2 FQGNSA. With 2 bases clipped from V and 4 bases from J, the junction kept 5 bases outside the gene matches. The CDR3 sequence: CASSLTGEAGNTIYF. In DNA, the CDR3 is TGTGCCAGCAGCTTAACAGGGGAGGCAGGAAACACCATATATTTT.

This sequence joins TRBV27 and TRBJ2-1; D possibly corresponds to TRBD1 (6 bases). Germline V gene sequence: CDR1 MNHEY, CDR2 SMNVEV (reference sequence). Trimming removed 5 bases at V and 5 bases at J, with 13 bases between. CDR3 size: 14 residues. CDR3 protein: CASSADRNDNEQFF. CDR3 DNA sequence: TGTGCCAGCAGTGCTGACAGGAACGACAATGAGCAGTTCTTC.